One sample yielded the 23 T cell receptor beta chains listed below, sequenced in a study of CD8 T cells in ankylosing spondylitis. Whole-study results and caveats: Eight highly homologous variants made up a TCR beta motif, and this motif appeared characteristic of ankylosing spondylitis blood.

TCRdb used MiXCR to reprocess the 5' RACE reads, holding one entry per CDR3 protein. The table has 450,000 or so distinct CDR3 sequences, 25% to 30% seen once. These TCRs' antigens remain unknown. Input material: blood, either unsorted or a sorted T cell fraction (not recorded which). The receptor set was obtained from a male donor with ankylosing spondylitis.

This clonotype showed up just a few times. V is TRBV20-1 and J is TRBJ1-5, with D uncertain. The V gene's germline CDR1 is DFQATT and CDR2 SNEGSKA (reference sequence). V shed 0 bases and J shed 7 bases, with 10 bases lying between them. The CDR3 contains 13 residues. As DNA, the CDR3 is TGCAGTGCTAGAGAGGTGGGGATCCAGCCCCAGCATTTT. This translates into CSAREVGIQPQHF.

This sequence joins TRBV20-1 and TRBJ1-4; maybe TRBD1 (6 bases). Trimming shortened V by 6 bases and J by 8 bases, and 13 bases separated the two germline ends. The CDR3 consists of 12 residues. Germline V gene lookup returns CDR1 DFQATT and CDR2 SNEGSKA (reference sequence). CDR3 sequence (DNA): TGCAGTGCCGAGGGGGATGAGGAAAAACTGTTTTTT. Its translation is CSAEGDEEKLFF.

The rearrangement links TRBV15 to TRBJ2-2, with D perhaps matching TRBD2 (5 bases). Germline V gene lookup returns CDR1 LNHNV and CDR2 YYDKDF (reference sequence). The length of the CDR3 is 16 residues. V lost 0 bases to trimming and J lost 0 bases, with 8 bases between them. The CDR3 sequence is CATSRDLGANTGELFF. The DNA of the CDR3 is TGTGCCACCAGCAGAGATTTGGGAGCGAACACCGGGGAGCTGTTTTTT.

V usage is TRBV4-1 and J usage is TRBJ1-5; D is unclear. The CDR3 is made up of 15 amino acids. Per the germline V gene, CDR1 is MGHRA and CDR2 is YSYEKL. V lost 1 base to trimming and J lost 3 bases, with 10 bases between them. The CDR3 protein is CASSQGHSYNQPQHF. CDR3 nucleotides: TGCGCCAGCAGCCAAGGACATAGTTACAATCAGCCCCAGCATTTT.

This clonotype has just a few counts. This CDR3 is CSASRFSDYGYTF. In DNA, the CDR3 is TGCAGTGCTAGCCGGTTTTCGGACTATGGCTACACCTTC. The gene calls are TRBV20-1 and TRBJ1-2; D is ambiguous. V was trimmed by 3 bases and J by 3 bases, leaving 11 bases between them. The CDR3 is 13 amino acids. Germline V gives CDR1 DFQATT, CDR2 SNEGSKA (reference sequence).

The chain uses TRBV20-1 and TRBJ2-1; 8 bases are a match to TRBD2. CDR1 is DFQATT and CDR2 is SNEGSKA in the germline V gene (reference sequence). Trimming took 3 bases from V and 3 from J; bases not matched to a gene: 7. CDR3 size: 15 residues. CDR3 in amino acids: CSARRLAMGYNEQFF. In nucleotides, the CDR3 is TGCAGTGCTAGGCGACTAGCGATGGGCTACAATGAGCAGTTCTTC.

In its sample, this clonotype was seen a few times. The rearrangement uses TRBV5-1 and TRBJ1-1; D might be TRBD1 (5 bases). The length of the CDR3 is 16 residues. V dropped 1 base and J dropped 0 bases, with 13 bases sitting between them. Germline CDR1 and CDR2: SGHRS and YFSETQ. The CDR3 DNA is TGCGCCAGCAGCTTGACCTTGGCAGGGCTGAACACTGAAGCTTTCTTT. It specifies CASSLTLAGLNTEAFF.

This clonotype was observed a few times. The rearrangement uses TRBV15 and TRBJ1-5, with D uncertain. The V gene's germline CDR1 is LNHNV and CDR2 YYDKDF (reference sequence). The CDR3 loop spans 17 amino acids. Deletions cut 0 bases from V and 0 bases from J, with 12 bases between. The CDR3 nucleotides are TGTGCCACCAGCAGAGATCGAGGGCCGTTTAGCAATCAGCCCCAGCATTTT. Its translation is CATSRDRGPFSNQPQHF.

The J gene is TRBJ2-3, the V gene TRBV2; D is tentatively TRBD1 or TRBD2 (5 bases each). This CDR3 is built from 18 residues. The V and J ends lost 5 bases and 1 base respectively, with 22 bases between them. Germline V gene lookup returns CDR1 SNHLY and CDR2 FYNNEI. DNA of the CDR3: TGTGCCAGCAGTTCCCCCGTCGGGAAGGGGTTGGGCACAGATACGCAGTATTTT. It is translated as CASSSPVGKGLGTDTQYF.

The table lists this clonotype with a few counts. This chain connects TRBV7-9 to TRBJ1-2; 9 bases are a match to TRBD1. From germline, CDR1 is SEHNR and CDR2 FQNEAQ (reference sequence). This CDR3 region has 15 residues. V lost 5 bases and J lost 4; bases outside the gene matches: 8. In DNA form, the CDR3 reads TGTGCCAGCAGCCCAGGGGACAGGGAGCTCTATGGCTACACCTTC. Translation gives CASSPGDRELYGYTF.

This clonotype was seen at least ten times. The J gene is TRBJ1-2, the V gene TRBV5-1; D not resolved. Germline V gene sequence: CDR1 SGHRS, CDR2 YFSETQ. Trimming left V 1 base short and J 3 bases short, with 16 bases between. The CDR3 runs 16 residues. The CDR3 reads CASSLTPEQAYYGYTF. The CDR3 nucleotides are TGCGCCAGCAGCTTGACGCCGGAGCAGGCGTACTATGGCTACACCTTC.

V usage is TRBV4-2 and J usage is TRBJ1-4; no reliable D call. CDR3 length: 13 amino acids. Germline assignment: CDR1 LGHNA and CDR2 YNFKEQ. Deletions cut 0 bases from V and 14 bases from J, with 13 bases between. In DNA form, the CDR3 reads TGTGCCAGCAGCCAAGAAGGAAGGACGAGGCTGTTTTTT. It is translated as CASSQEGRTRLFF.

This clonotype appeared a few times. The rearrangement uses TRBV10-3 and TRBJ2-7, with 9 bases matching TRBD2. The V gene end was trimmed by 6 bases and the J gene end by 6 bases; junction bases not matched to a gene: 6. The CDR3 spans 13 residues. Germline V lookup: CDR1 ENHRY, CDR2 SYGVKD. CDR3 coding DNA: TGTGCCATCAGGCGGGAGGGCCTAGGCGAGCAGTACTTC. It specifies CAIRREGLGEQYF.

This clonotype was found a few times. This chain joins TRBV5-1 and TRBJ2-1; 8 bases are shared with TRBD2. The CDR3 is made up of 14 amino acids. CDR1 and CDR2 from the germline V gene are SGHRS and YFSETQ. Unmatched junction bases numbered 6, after V lost 8 bases and J lost 2 bases. The CDR3 loop is CASSREGTYNEQFF. The CDR3 bases are TGCGCCAGTTCACGGGAGGGGACCTACAATGAGCAGTTCTTC.

The genes are TRBV25-1 and TRBJ2-1; unclear D gene. V lost 1 base, J lost 11 bases, and 12 bases lay in between. CDR1 is MGHDK and CDR2 is SYGVNS in the germline V gene. The CDR3 has 13 amino acids. CDR3 region: CASSEWPSVKQFF. The CDR3 nucleotides read TGTGCCAGCAGTGAATGGCCCAGTGTGAAGCAGTTCTTC. The full variable domain, rest sourced from reference TRBV25-1 and TRBJ2-1, is EADIYQTPRYLVIGTGKKITLECSQTMGHDKMYWYQQDPGMELHLIHYSYGVNSTEKGDLSSESTVSRIRTEHFPLTLESARPSHTSQYLCASSEWPSVKQFFGPGTRLTVL.

The chain uses TRBV20-1 and TRBJ2-5; D is perhaps TRBD1 or TRBD2 (6 bases each). The V end was cut by 3 bases, the J end by 4 bases, with 15 bases between. The CDR3 consists of 14 residues. CDR1 and CDR2 (germline): DFQATT, SNEGSKA (reference sequence). CDR3 sequence reads: CSARSWGAGETQYF. CDR3 in DNA: TGCAGTGCTAGGAGTTGGGGGGCCGGAGAGACCCAGTACTTC.

Only a few counts were recorded for this clonotype. The chain is built from TRBV5-1 and TRBJ2-3; 9 nucleotides align to TRBD1. The CDR3 has 16 residues. J was trimmed by 4 bases and V by 2 bases; bases with no gene match: 8. Germline CDR1 is SGHRS and CDR2 is YFSETQ. The CDR3 DNA is TGCGCCAGCAGCTTTAACAGGGGGCGATCTTCAGATACGCAGTATTTT. This codes for CASSFNRGRSSDTQYF.

The chain employs TRBV10-1 and TRBJ1-5; D remains ambiguous. The CDR3 runs 17 residues. The germline V gene has CDR1 WNHNN and CDR2 SYGVQD (reference sequence). V shed 0 bases and J shed 9 bases, with 21 bases lying between them. The CDR3 sequence: CASSESPGLGEFGPQHF. In nucleotides, the CDR3 is TGCGCCAGCAGTGAGTCGCCCGGGCTGGGCGAATTTGGGCCCCAGCATTTT.

This rearrangement joins TRBV29-1 to TRBJ2-1, with 7 positions matching TRBD2. The CDR3 contains 14 residues. V lost 4 bases to trimming and J lost 3 bases; unmatched junction nucleotides: 6. Per germline, CDR1 SQVTM and CDR2 ANQGSEA. CDR3: CSVAPSGNYNEQFF. In nucleotides, the CDR3 is TGCAGCGTTGCCCCTAGCGGAAACTACAATGAGCAGTTCTTC.

This sequence joins TRBV20-1 and TRBJ1-5, with D maybe TRBD1 (6 bases). Germline values: CDR1 DFQATT, CDR2 SNEGSKA (reference sequence). The CDR3 extends over 14 amino acids. V lost 5 bases, J lost 2 bases, and 13 bases lay in between. This chain's CDR3 is CSAGWGRGNQPQHF. Here the CDR3 DNA reads TGCAGTGCTGGGTGGGGGCGCGGCAATCAGCCCCAGCATTTT.

The genes are TRBV7-2 and TRBJ2-7, with 8 nucleotides matching TRBD2. Germline V gives CDR1 SGHTA, CDR2 FQGNSA. The trim removed 8 bases at V and 7 bases at J, leaving 16 bases unmatched. This CDR3 has 15 residues. The CDR3 region is CASARGTRGLREQYF. Written as DNA, the CDR3 is TGTGCCAGCGCGAGGGGGACTAGGGGATTGAGGGAGCAGTACTTC. The whole variable domain, remainder taken from reference TRBV7-2 and TRBJ2-7, is GAGVSQSPSNKVTEKGKDVELRCDPISGHTALYWYRQSLGQGLEFLIYFQGNSAPDKSGLPSDRFSAERTGGSVSTLTIQRTQQEDSAVYLCASARGTRGLREQYFGPGTRLTVT.

This clonotype came up a few times. V is TRBV10-3 and J is TRBJ1-1; no definite D call. CDR3 length: 13 amino acids. The V and J ends lost 2 bases and 1 base respectively, with 5 bases between them. Germline V CDR1 and CDR2: ENHRY, SYGVKD. The CDR3 loop is CAISEDPNTEAFF. Written as DNA, the CDR3 is TGTGCCATCAGTGAGGACCCGAACACTGAAGCTTTCTTT.

This chain joins TRBV20-1 and TRBJ2-1; D gene uncertain. Trimming removed 3 bases from V and 10 bases from J, with 16 bases in between. Germline lookup yields CDR1 DFQATT and CDR2 SNEGSKA (reference sequence). This CDR3 comprises 13 residues. Written as DNA, the CDR3 is TGCAGTGCTAGGTGGAAGGGCCTGGGGGAGCAGTTCTTC. Protein sequence: CSARWKGLGEQFF.